This T cell receptor beta chain was obtained from a study of T cell changes during pregnancy in multiple sclerosis. Trimming shortened V by 9 bases and J by 4 bases, and 9 bases separated the two germline ends. CDR3 length equals 12 residues. Germline V lookup: CDR1 SGHVT, CDR2 SQSDAQ. Method: immunoSEQ multiplex PCR; TCRdb's copy keeps in-frame clones and lacks some. The sample holds approximately 82,000 clones, about 93% seen once. The sequence was collected from a female donor with multiple sclerosis, enrolled in a pregnancy study. Specimen: CD4+ T cells from peripheral blood mononuclear cells, collected in the second trimester of pregnancy. The V and J genes are TRBV7-4 and TRBJ1-4; a possible D gene is TRBD1 (5 bases). The CDR3 loop is CARAGVNEKLFF. The DNA for the CDR3 is TGTGCCAGGGCGGGGGTTAATGAAAAACTGTTTTTT.